These 29 T cell receptor beta chains originate from one sample sequenced in a study of T cell responses to AZD1222 COVID-19 vaccine. Repertoires were generated with immunoSEQ multiplex PCR, while TCRdb's copy carries only in-frame clones and drops some. The table shows 150,000 to 200,000 clones, with 90% to 95% occurring only once. The sample in question was peripheral blood, obtained 28 days after the second AZD1222 dose. The source of these receptors is an adult who received the AZD1222 COVID-19 vaccine.

The chain uses TRBV5-1 and TRBJ1-2; 7 nucleotides line up with TRBD1. Germline-derived CDR1 and CDR2 are SGHRS and YFSETQ. The CDR3 consists of 14 residues. V lost 1 base, J lost 4 bases, and 4 bases stayed unmatched. The CDR3 nucleotides read TGCGCCAGCAGCTTGCCGGGACAGTCCTATGGCTACACCTTC. Protein sequence: CASSLPGQSYGYTF.

The chain employs TRBV2 and TRBJ1-2, with D possibly matching TRBD1 (5 bases). The germline V and J ends were trimmed by 6 bases and 4 bases, with 12 bases remaining between them. Germline CDR1 SNHLY, CDR2 FYNNEI. This CDR3 is built from 13 residues. CDR3 amino acids: CASSAGLTYGYTF. In DNA, the CDR3 is TGTGCCAGCAGCGCAGGGTTGACCTATGGCTACACCTTC. Drawing the rest from reference TRBV2 and TRBJ1-2, the complete variable domain is EPEVTQTPSHQVTQMGQEVILRCVPISNHLYFYWYRQILGQKVEFLVSFYNNEISEKSEIFDDQFSVERPDGSNFTLKIRSTKLEDSAMYFCASSAGLTYGYTFGSGTRLTVV.

This chain connects TRBV7-8 to TRBJ1-4; 9 nucleotides align to TRBD1. V was pared by 7 bases and J by 4 bases, with 13 bases of the junction left unmatched. Germline loops: CDR1 SGHVS, CDR2 FQNEAQ. The CDR3 length is 17 residues. The chain's CDR3 is CASTPGTGIFYNEKLFF. In nucleotides, the CDR3 is TGTGCCAGCACCCCTGGGACAGGGATTTTTTATAATGAAAAACTGTTTTTT.

The chain uses TRBV2 and TRBJ2-7; 7 nucleotides line up with TRBD2. J gave up 1 base and V 8 bases, and 11 bases lay outside the gene matches. Germline V gene lookup returns CDR1 SNHLY and CDR2 FYNNEI. This CDR3 region has 15 residues. The CDR3 spells CASRKESGVSYEQYF. The DNA for the CDR3 is TGTGCCAGCCGAAAGGAAAGCGGGGTATCCTACGAGCAGTACTTC.

The chain joins TRBV11-1 to TRBJ1-1; D uncertain. CDR3 size: 14 residues. Trimming shortened V by 5 bases and J by 1 base, and 11 bases separated the two germline ends. Germline V gene data show CDR1 as SGHAT and CDR2 as FQDESV (reference sequence). CDR3 nucleotides: TGTGCCAGCAGCCCAGCCCGTACGAACACTGAAGCTTTCTTT. It yields the protein CASSPARTNTEAFF.

The rearrangement links TRBV6-1 to TRBJ1-6; D not resolved. The CDR3 spans 10 residues. CDR1 MNHNS and CDR2 SASEGT come from the germline V gene. V shed 3 bases and J shed 15 bases, with 6 bases lying between them. This CDR3 reads CASSDPFLHF. The CDR3 nucleotides are TGTGCCAGCAGTGACCCCTTCCTCCACTTT.

The CDR3 nucleotides read TGTGCCAGCAGCTTAGAGAACGGGGGGGCCGCCTACAATGAGCAGTTCTTC. The encoded protein is CASSLENGGAAYNEQFF. The chain recombines TRBV7-8 with TRBJ2-1; 8 nucleotides line up with TRBD2. The CDR3 loop spans 17 amino acids. Germline-derived CDR1 and CDR2 are SGHVS and FQNEAQ. V dropped 1 base and J dropped 2; count of bases not matched to a gene: 7.

V and J are TRBV2 and TRBJ2-1; D is uncertain. V lost 8 bases and J 0 bases, leaving 8 bases between the germline ends. The CDR3 is 13 residues long. CDR1 is SNHLY and CDR2 is FYNNEI in the germline V gene. CDR3 residues: CASGLFSYNEQFF. The CDR3 DNA sequence: TGTGCCAGCGGGCTTTTCTCCTACAATGAGCAGTTCTTC. The full variable domain, rest sourced from reference TRBV2 and TRBJ2-1, is EPEVTQTPSHQVTQMGQEVILRCVPISNHLYFYWYRQILGQKVEFLVSFYNNEISEKSEIFDDQFSVERPDGSNFTLKIRSTKLEDSAMYFCASGLFSYNEQFFGPGTRLTVL.

The V and J genes are TRBV6-5 and TRBJ2-1, with a tentative D call TRBD1 (5 bases). The germline V gene encodes CDR1 MNHEY and CDR2 SVGAGI. Trimming left V 6 bases short and J 7 bases short, with 19 bases between. CDR3 size: 15 residues. The CDR3 DNA is TGTGCCAGCAGCACGCCCAGGGCCAGGGAAAATGAGCAGTTCTTC. Translated, it gives CASSTPRARENEQFF.

This clone was picked up one time. The chain links TRBV4-1 to TRBJ2-3; D possibly uses TRBD1 or TRBD2 (5 bases each). The CDR3 has 15 residues. Germline values: CDR1 MGHRA, CDR2 YSYEKL. Deletions cut 2 bases from V and 4 bases from J, with 13 bases between. The CDR3 DNA reads as TGCGCCAGCAGCCAACAGGGCCTCGGGGCAGATACGCAGTATTTT. Translating gives CASSQQGLGADTQYF.

V usage is TRBV25-1 and J usage is TRBJ1-4; D is unresolved. Trimming took 6 bases from V and 0 from J, leaving 5 bases between them. Per germline, CDR1 MGHDK and CDR2 SYGVNS. The CDR3 spans 13 residues. CDR3 sequence (DNA): TGTGCCAGCAGGCAGTCAACTAATGAAAAACTGTTTTTT. This gives the protein CASRQSTNEKLFF.

The chain is built from TRBV2 and TRBJ2-5; 7 bases align to TRBD2. The CDR3 is 21 amino acids. The V and J ends lost 5 bases and 0 bases, in that order; junction bases with no gene match: 24. Germline loops: CDR1 SNHLY, CDR2 FYNNEI. CDR3 protein: CASSSDLANTQLAPDQETQYF. The CDR3 nucleotides read TGTGCCAGCAGTTCTGACCTTGCAAATACCCAACTAGCGCCGGACCAAGAGACCCAGTACTTC.

This chain links TRBV29-1 with TRBJ1-1; D is possibly TRBD1 (6 bases). The germline V gene has CDR1 SQVTM and CDR2 ANQGSEA. This CDR3 region has 14 residues. V gave up 8 bases and J gave up 1 base, with 17 bases separating them. CDR3 DNA: TGCAGCTTCAGAAGGGGGTCGGCGAACACTGAAGCTTTCTTT. Residues: CSFRRGSANTEAFF.

The chain employs TRBV19 and TRBJ2-4; perhaps D is TRBD1 or TRBD2 (5 bases each). Germline CDR1 is LNHDA and CDR2 is SQIVND (reference sequence). Trimming took 4 bases from V and 0 from J, leaving 16 bases between them. The CDR3 sequence is 17 residues long. DNA of the CDR3: TGTGCCAGTAGTAAAGAGAGGGACCCGCTAGCCAAAAACATTCAGTACTTC. The encoded protein is CASSKERDPLAKNIQYF.

The V call is TRBV2, the J call TRBJ2-2; 8 bases align to TRBD1. The CDR3 extends over 15 amino acids. Trimming cost V 6 bases and J 5 bases; bases outside gene matches: 8. The V gene's germline CDR1 is SNHLY and CDR2 FYNNEI. CDR3 DNA sequence: TGTGCCAGCAGACTTGACAGGGGTACGACCGGGGAGCTGTTTTTT. This encodes CASRLDRGTTGELFF.

The chain combines TRBV6-6 with TRBJ2-7; D tentatively fits TRBD1 or TRBD2 (5 bases each). The V gene's germline CDR1 is MNHNY and CDR2 SVGAGI (reference sequence). Trimming took 4 bases from V and 8 from J, leaving 12 bases between them. The CDR3 length is 12 residues. CDR3 loop: CASSFQPGQQYF. For the CDR3, the DNA is TGTGCCAGCAGTTTTCAACCGGGACAGCAGTACTTC.

DNA for the CDR3: TGTGCCAGCAGAGATTTAGGGAGGGTCCAGCCCCAGCATTTT. It translates to CASRDLGRVQPQHF. The chain employs TRBV2 and TRBJ1-5; D unresolved. This CDR3 spans 14 amino acids. Deletions cut 6 bases from V and 7 bases from J, with 16 bases between. CDR1 SNHLY and CDR2 FYNNEI come from the germline V gene.

The chain uses TRBV7-9 and TRBJ2-1; D possibly corresponds to TRBD2 (6 bases). Germline CDR1 SEHNR, CDR2 FQNEAQ (reference sequence). The V gene lost 1 base and the J gene lost 2 bases, with 9 bases spanning the gap. The CDR3 length is 15 residues. The CDR3 is CASSLVGGAYNEQFF. The DNA for the CDR3 is TGTGCCAGCAGCTTAGTCGGGGGAGCCTACAATGAGCAGTTCTTC.

The genes are TRBV6-5 and TRBJ1-1; D not resolved. Trimming shortened V by 0 bases and J by 1 base, and 3 bases separated the two germline ends. Germline lookup yields CDR1 MNHEY and CDR2 SVGAGI. This CDR3 region has 13 residues. CDR3 protein: CASSYSANTEAFF. In DNA form, the CDR3 reads TGTGCCAGCAGTTACTCGGCGAACACTGAAGCTTTCTTT.

CDR3 amino acids: CASSITVNYNYGYTF. CDR3 bases: TGTGCCAGTAGTATCACAGTAAACTACAACTATGGCTACACCTTC. The J gene is TRBJ1-2, the V gene TRBV19; D gene unclear. The germline V gene has CDR1 LNHDA and CDR2 SQIVND (reference sequence). The ends were cut back, 3 bases at V and 2 bases at J, with 13 bases in the middle. The CDR3 length is 15 residues.

The J gene is TRBJ1-6, the V gene TRBV6-5; weak D call: TRBD1 (6 bases). Trimming shortened V by 7 bases and J by 10 bases, and 14 bases separated the two germline ends. The length of the CDR3 is 13 residues. Germline assignment: CDR1 MNHEY and CDR2 SVGAGI. CDR3 region: CASNRQDSSPLHF. CDR3 DNA: TGTGCCAGCAATAGACAGGATTCCTCACCCCTCCACTTT.

The V call is TRBV5-1, the J call TRBJ1-1, with TRBD1 matching over 9 bases. Trimming at V came to 2 bases and at J to 4 bases, leaving 12 bases not matched to a gene. From germline, CDR1 is SGHRS and CDR2 YFSETQ. This CDR3 is 17 amino acids long. The CDR3 DNA reads TGCGCCAGCAGCTTTGGACTCCGGGACAGGGATACCACTGAAGCTTTCTTT. It is translated as CASSFGLRDRDTTEAFF.

This chain joins TRBV14 and TRBJ1-2; D is unclear. CDR3 length: 14 residues. The germline V gene encodes CDR1 SGHDN and CDR2 FVKESK. V was pared by 0 bases and J by 12 bases, with 17 bases between. DNA for the CDR3: TGTGCCAGCAGCCAAGATCTGACGGCACTCACCCACACCTTC. It is translated as CASSQDLTALTHTF.

The rearrangement uses TRBV24-1 and TRBJ2-1, with 11 bases lining up with TRBD2. V shed 4 bases and J 7 bases; nucleotides not matched to a gene: 5. Germline V gene sequence: CDR1 KGHDR, CDR2 SFDVKD. The CDR3 consists of 15 residues. The CDR3 region is CATSDPSGGWNEQFF. The CDR3 DNA sequence: TGTGCCACCAGTGACCCTAGCGGGGGGTGGAATGAGCAGTTCTTC.

V is TRBV29-1 and J is TRBJ2-3; D not resolved. Trimming left V 4 bases short and J 0 bases short, with 11 bases between. The CDR3 consists of 14 residues. CDR1 is SQVTM, CDR2 ANQGSEA, per germline. CDR3 sequence reads: CSVGGHTSTDTQYF. In DNA form, the CDR3 reads TGCAGCGTTGGGGGTCACACCAGCACAGATACGCAGTATTTT.

Comment on this clone: Other DNA sequences in this sample translate to the same CDR3. V usage is TRBV5-1 and J usage is TRBJ1-2, with TRBD1 matching over 7 bases. The CDR3 is 13 amino acids. Germline V gives CDR1 SGHRS, CDR2 YFSETQ. V lost 0 bases to trimming and J lost 8 bases; unmatched junction nucleotides: 4. CDR3 loop: CASSLGQGEGYTF. The CDR3 DNA reads TGCGCCAGCAGCTTGGGACAGGGAGAAGGCTACACCTTC.

The rearrangement joins TRBV11-2 to TRBJ2-7; D possibly corresponds to TRBD2 (6 bases). The CDR3 loop spans 13 amino acids. Germline V gene sequence: CDR1 SGHAT, CDR2 FQNNGV. V shed 6 bases and J shed 3 bases, with 12 bases lying between them. CDR3 residues: CASRGGTVYEQYF. CDR3 nucleotides: TGTGCCAGCAGGGGGGGTACAGTCTACGAGCAGTACTTC.

The chain combines TRBV7-2 with TRBJ2-7; D uncertain. CDR3 length: 15 amino acids. The V gene lost 5 bases and the J gene lost 2 bases, with 16 bases spanning the gap. The germline V gene encodes CDR1 SGHTA and CDR2 FQGNSA. In nucleotides, the CDR3 is TGTGCCAGCAGCCAACAGTTCTCAGATACCTACGAGCAGTACTTC. It encodes CASSQQFSDTYEQYF.

V gene TRBV9 combines with J gene TRBJ1-4; TRBD1 matches at 8 bases. V shed 3 bases and J 2 bases; nucleotides not matched to a gene: 3. CDR1 SGDLS and CDR2 YYNGEE come from the germline V gene. This CDR3 is 15 amino acids long. CDR3 bases: TGTGCCAGCAGCGGGAGACAGGGGACTAATGAAAAACTGTTTTTT. Its protein is CASSGRQGTNEKLFF.